A single sample gave rise to the 25 T cell receptor beta chains below, sequenced in a study of metastatic and nonmetastatic thyroid tumors. Until they underwent thyroid surgery, no patient had received any treatment. MiXCR was used by TCRdb to re-call the PCR reads. Among 4,500 to 5,500 clones listed, about a third were seen once. Sequenced material: adjacent normal tissue. These receptors all stem from a male donor with papillary thyroid cancer or a benign thyroid nodule (not recorded which). Some clones in this sample may be carry-over from other donors' samples.

The sample holds a few counts of this clone. This chain connects TRBV24-1 to TRBJ2-1; possibly TRBD2 for D (7 bases). The CDR3 covers 15 residues. CDR1 and CDR2 (germline): KGHDR, SFDVKD. V was shortened by 7 bases and J by 6 bases, with 18 bases between the two germline ends. The CDR3 protein is CATREGGSYGNEQFF. The CDR3 DNA is TGTGCCACCAGGGAGGGGGGGTCTTATGGCAATGAGCAGTTCTTC.

This clone appeared a few times. This chain links TRBV2 with TRBJ2-5, with 7 bases matching TRBD1. V lost 4 bases to trimming and J lost 4 bases; unmatched junction nucleotides: 6. This CDR3 has 14 amino acids. Per the germline V gene, CDR1 is SNHLY and CDR2 is FYNNEI. DNA of the CDR3: TGTGCCAGCAGTGGGACAGGTGGAGGAGAGACCCAGTACTTC. Amino acid sequence: CASSGTGGGETQYF. Full variable domain (outside the CDR3, taken from reference TRBV2 and TRBJ2-5): EPEVTQTPSHQVTQMGQEVILRCVPISNHLYFYWYRQILGQKVEFLVSFYNNEISEKSEIFDDQFSVERPDGSNFTLKIRSTKLEDSAMYFCASSGTGGGETQYFGPGTRLLVL.

The V call is TRBV30, the J call TRBJ1-2; maybe TRBD1 (5 bases). The CDR3 has 14 amino acids. V was cut by 5 bases and J by 7 bases, with 20 bases left in between. From germline, CDR1 is GTSNPN and CDR2 SVGIG (reference sequence). The CDR3 coding sequence is TGTGCCTGGGGCTTTACGGGGGAGGCGCCTGGCTACACCTTC. Protein sequence: CAWGFTGEAPGYTF.

This clone has only a few counts. The chain joins TRBV5-1 to TRBJ2-1; 9 bases line up with TRBD1. Trimming took 0 bases from V and 7 from J; bases not matched to a gene: 2. The CDR3 covers 14 residues. Germline assignment: CDR1 SGHRS and CDR2 YFSETQ. The CDR3 DNA is TGCGCCAGCAGCTTGGAGGACAGGGGTAATGAGCAGTTCTTC. Encoded protein: CASSLEDRGNEQFF.

The chain employs TRBV28 and TRBJ1-6; D is possibly TRBD1 (5 bases). With 8 bases removed from V and 3 bases from J, the gap between germline ends came to 14 bases. Per the germline V gene, CDR1 is MDHEN and CDR2 is SYDVKM. There are 15 residues in the CDR3. CDR3 nucleotide sequence: TGTGCCAGCGGAGTGACAGCCAACTATAATTCACCCCTCCACTTT. It is translated as CASGVTANYNSPLHF.

This clone is categorized as medium-sized. The rearrangement links TRBV20-1 to TRBJ1-5, with D perhaps TRBD1 (5 bases). Germline V lookup: CDR1 DFQATT, CDR2 SNEGSKA (reference sequence). The CDR3 runs to 13 residues. V lost 3 bases and J lost 5, with 11 bases in between. DNA for the CDR3: TGCAGTGCTAGTCGTGGGGGGGATCAGCCCCAGCATTTT. The encoded protein is CSASRGGDQPQHF.

The chain joins TRBV28 to TRBJ2-7; a weak D match, TRBD2 (5 bases). Germline V gives CDR1 MDHEN, CDR2 SYDVKM. The CDR3 runs 11 residues. V dropped 5 bases and J dropped 12 bases, with 14 bases sitting between them. The DNA of the CDR3 is TGTGCCAGCAGTGCAAAAGGGAGATGGTACTTC. This translates into CASSAKGRWYF. Using reference TRBV28 and TRBJ2-7 for the parts outside the CDR3, the full variable domain is DVKVTQSSRYLVKRTGEKVFLECVQDMDHENMFWYRQDPGLGLRLIYFSYDVKMKEKGDIPEGYSVSREKKERFSLILESASTNQTSMYLCASSAKGRWYFGPGTRLTVT.

By frequency in the sample, this clone is large. The chain is built from TRBV27 and TRBJ1-1; D is undetermined. Germline CDR1 reads MNHEY; CDR2 reads SMNVEV (reference sequence). The CDR3 runs 12 residues. The germline V and J ends were trimmed by 4 bases and 7 bases, with 10 bases remaining between them. CDR3 in amino acids: CASSYLDGEAFF. In DNA form, the CDR3 reads TGTGCCAGCAGTTACCTCGACGGTGAAGCTTTCTTT.

This chain uses TRBV4-1 with TRBJ2-3; D is uncertain. Between the trimmed V and J ends, which lost 0 bases and 1 base, there was a span of 8 bases. The CDR3 runs 15 residues. Germline values: CDR1 MGHRA, CDR2 YSYEKL. The CDR3, as DNA: TGCGCCAGCAGCCAAGAGAGTTGGGGCACAGATACGCAGTATTTT. This gives the protein CASSQESWGTDTQYF.

In its sample, this clone was seen a few times. The chain recombines TRBV28 with TRBJ2-5; D is unclear. The CDR3 is made up of 16 amino acids. The germline V gene has CDR1 MDHEN and CDR2 SYDVKM. V was cut by 3 bases and J by 5 bases, with 19 bases left in between. The CDR3 here is CASSLHTRASEETQYF. The CDR3 coding sequence is TGTGCCAGCAGTTTGCACACCCGTGCCTCCGAGGAGACCCAGTACTTC.

The rearrangement links TRBV29-1 to TRBJ2-7, with 7 bases lining up with TRBD2. The germline gives CDR1 SQVTM, CDR2 ANQGSEA. V shed 5 bases, J shed 7 bases, and the junction held 14 bases outside the gene matches. The CDR3 is 14 amino acids. The CDR3 region has the DNA TGCAGCGTTCACCGTGCGGGAGCCCTGGGAGAGCAGTACTTC. Residues: CSVHRAGALGEQYF.

In its sample, this clone ranks as large. Other DNA sequences in this specimen translate into the identical CDR3. The V call is TRBV11-2, the J call TRBJ2-1; 11 nucleotides agree with TRBD2. V lost 3 bases, J lost 0 bases, and 10 bases stayed unmatched. The CDR3 contains 19 residues. In germline, CDR1 is SGHAT, CDR2 FQNNGV. The CDR3 here is CASSLRGTSGLSSYNEQFF. The CDR3 DNA reads as TGTGCCAGCAGCTTGAGAGGGACTAGCGGTCTTAGCTCCTACAATGAGCAGTTCTTC.

This chain joins TRBV4-1 and TRBJ1-5, with D unclear. V shed 1 base and J shed 0 bases, with 10 bases lying between them. Germline V gene data show CDR1 as MGHRA and CDR2 as YSYEKL. The CDR3 runs to 16 residues. CDR3 protein: CASSQVVQSSNQPQHF. For the CDR3, the DNA is TGCGCCAGCAGCCAAGTCGTCCAGTCTAGCAATCAGCCCCAGCATTTT.

This chain connects TRBV7-2 to TRBJ1-2, with TRBD1 matching over 10 bases. Trimming at V came to 4 bases and at J to 2 bases, leaving 4 bases not matched to a gene. The CDR3 covers 15 residues. The germline CDR1 and CDR2 sequences are SGHTA and FQGNSA. In DNA, the CDR3 is TGTGCCAGCAGCTCCCGGGACAGGGGCAACTATGGCTACACCTTC. It translates to CASSSRDRGNYGYTF.

This clone qualifies as medium-sized. This chain joins TRBV20-1 and TRBJ2-5; 7 positions match TRBD1. CDR1 is DFQATT, CDR2 SNEGSKA, per germline (reference sequence). The J segment lost 0 bases and the V segment lost 6 bases, leaving 7 bases of the junction unmatched. CDR3 length equals 14 residues. The CDR3 here is CSANPGQHQETQYF. CDR3 DNA: TGCAGTGCCAACCCGGGACAGCACCAAGAGACCCAGTACTTC.

This sequence joins TRBV30 and TRBJ1-2; 7 bases match TRBD1. With 1 base clipped from V and 4 bases from J, the junction kept 6 bases outside the gene matches. The germline V gene has CDR1 GTSNPN and CDR2 SVGIG (reference sequence). The CDR3 runs to 14 residues. The CDR3 DNA is TGTGCCTGGAGTGCCCACAGGGGTATCTATGGCTACACCTTC. Its protein product is CAWSAHRGIYGYTF.

This clone was seen only a few times. The gene calls are TRBV7-2 and TRBJ2-5; weak D call: TRBD2 (6 bases). V was clipped by 10 bases and J by 4 bases, with 16 bases between them. The CDR3 covers 13 residues. The germline CDR1 and CDR2 sequences are SGHTA and FQGNSA. This chain's CDR3 is CATSGTPGETQYF. The CDR3, as DNA: TGTGCCACCTCAGGGACTCCGGGAGAGACCCAGTACTTC.

This clone was counted once. This rearrangement joins TRBV5-1 to TRBJ1-1; 7 bases line up with TRBD1. J was trimmed by 7 bases and V by 0 bases; bases with no gene match: 3. There are 13 residues in the CDR3. The germline CDR1 and CDR2 sequences are SGHRS and YFSETQ. The CDR3 DNA follows: TGCGCCAGCAGCTTGGATGGACAGGTTGAAGCTTTCTTT. Translation: CASSLDGQVEAFF.

A few counts support this clone. CDR3 protein: CASSLGGGTPYEQYF. In DNA, the CDR3 is TGCGCCAGCAGCTTGGGCGGGGGGACCCCCTACGAGCAGTACTTC. The chain is built from TRBV5-1 and TRBJ2-7, with 8 bases aligning to TRBD2. Germline V gene sequence: CDR1 SGHRS, CDR2 YFSETQ. CDR3 length: 15 residues. V lost 0 bases, J lost 2 bases, and 4 bases stayed unmatched.

This clone has only a few counts. The V gene is TRBV6-6, the J gene TRBJ2-3; no reliable D call. Per germline, CDR1 MNHNY and CDR2 SVGAGI (reference sequence). V was pared by 2 bases and J by 0 bases, with 12 bases between. The CDR3 totals 16 residues. The CDR3 nucleotides read TGTGCCAGCAGTTACGACTTTTCCTCTAGCACAGATACGCAGTATTTT. Translation: CASSYDFSSSTDTQYF.

This rearrangement joins TRBV20-1 to TRBJ1-6, with D possibly matching TRBD1 (5 bases). This CDR3 is built from 16 residues. CDR1 DFQATT and CDR2 SNEGSKA come from the germline V gene (reference sequence). V lost 0 bases to trimming and J lost 1 base, with 10 bases between them. The CDR3 loop is CSARDPGESYNSPLHF. The CDR3 bases are TGCAGTGCTAGAGATCCGGGGGAGTCCTATAATTCACCCCTCCACTTT.

This clone is categorized as medium-sized. The gene calls are TRBV7-9 and TRBJ2-5; D not certain. Germline V lookup: CDR1 SEHNR, CDR2 FQNEAQ (reference sequence). The CDR3 extends over 10 amino acids. The V end lost 6 bases, the J end lost 5 bases, and 4 bases lay between the germline ends. The CDR3 nucleotides read TGTGCCAGCAGTGGGGAGACCCAGTACTTC. Its protein product is CASSGETQYF.

This clone ranks as medium-sized. The J gene is TRBJ2-1, the V gene TRBV7-9; TRBD2 aligns across 7 bases. The CDR3 runs 15 residues. Germline loops: CDR1 SEHNR, CDR2 FQNEAQ (reference sequence). V trimming: 2 bases; J trimming: 3 bases; junction bases outside the gene matches: 4. The CDR3 DNA sequence: TGTGCCAGCAGCTTATCCCCGGGAGGCTACAATGAGCAGTTCTTC. It translates to CASSLSPGGYNEQFF.

This clone was seen more than once but under ten times. The gene calls are TRBV6-2 or TRBV6-3 and TRBJ1-3; D is uncertain. Deletions cut 0 bases from V and 1 base from J, with 7 bases between. Germline V lookup: CDR1 MNHEY, CDR2 SVGEGT. The CDR3 length is 15 residues. CDR3 loop: CASSYSGGSGNTIYF. Here the CDR3 DNA reads TGTGCCAGCAGTTACTCGGGAGGGTCTGGAAACACCATATATTTT.

The chain is built from TRBV5-1 and TRBJ1-5; D not certain. Germline CDR1 is SGHRS and CDR2 is YFSETQ. The CDR3 has 13 residues. Between the trimmed V and J ends, which lost 4 bases and 2 bases, there was a span of 7 bases. The CDR3: CASSIGGNQPQHF. The DNA for the CDR3 is TGCGCCAGCAGCATCGGAGGCAATCAGCCCCAGCATTTT.